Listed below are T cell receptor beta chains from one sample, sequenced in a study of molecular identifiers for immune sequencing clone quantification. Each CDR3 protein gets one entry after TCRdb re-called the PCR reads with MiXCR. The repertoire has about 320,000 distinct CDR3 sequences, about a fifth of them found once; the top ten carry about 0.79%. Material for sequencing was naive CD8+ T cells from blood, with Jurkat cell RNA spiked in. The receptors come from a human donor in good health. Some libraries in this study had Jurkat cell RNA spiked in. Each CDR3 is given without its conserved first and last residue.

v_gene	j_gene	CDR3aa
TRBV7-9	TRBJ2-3	ASSLGTRDGDTQY
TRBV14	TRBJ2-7	ASSQESAYEQY
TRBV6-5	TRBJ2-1	ASSPYSSGGSNEQF
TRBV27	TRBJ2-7	ASSPRSGSPYEQY
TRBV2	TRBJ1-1	ASREDSVFTEAF
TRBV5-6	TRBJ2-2	ASSLAGVRTGELF
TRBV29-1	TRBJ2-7	SVERAGGGYEQY
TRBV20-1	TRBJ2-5	SATSPGLAGVGETQY
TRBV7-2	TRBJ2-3	ASSLPRLGAPSDTQY
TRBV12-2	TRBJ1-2	ASRYNRTGRWGYT
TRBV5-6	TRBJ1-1	ASSIGGSEAF
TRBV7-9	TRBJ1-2	ASSLLSVYGYT
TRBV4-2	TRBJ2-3	ASSQVLSDTQY
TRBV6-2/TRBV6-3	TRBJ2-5	ASSYDLLRGQETQY
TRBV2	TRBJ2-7	ASSEWAAYEQY
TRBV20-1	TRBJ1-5	SARATDGYNQPQH
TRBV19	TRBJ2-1	ASTLGPYNEQF
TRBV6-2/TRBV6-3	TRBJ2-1	ASSYPDTLNHNEQF
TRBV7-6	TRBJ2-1	ASSNELAEYNEQF
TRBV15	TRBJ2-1	ATSRDGVLTGYNEQF
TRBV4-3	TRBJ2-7	ASSRLRDGSYEQY
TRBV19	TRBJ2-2	ASSIDFLPLLTNTGELF
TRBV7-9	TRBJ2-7	ASSPGLAGDYEQY
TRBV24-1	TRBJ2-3	ATSDLLADTRY
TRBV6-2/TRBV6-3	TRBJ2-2	ASTWTQGSAGELF
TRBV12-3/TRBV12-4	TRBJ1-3	ASVGVGNTIY
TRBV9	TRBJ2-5	ASSVEAGSSQETQY
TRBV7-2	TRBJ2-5	ASSSSLETQY
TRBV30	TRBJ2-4	AWNPGQGINIQY
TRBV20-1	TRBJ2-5	SARDGGLRGAETQY
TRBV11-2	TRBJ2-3	ASSLRTGGSTDTQY
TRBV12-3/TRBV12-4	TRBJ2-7	ASSPSGTGSGEQY
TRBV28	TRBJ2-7	ASSFSLTVAATYEQY
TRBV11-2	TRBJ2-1	ASSLGSVYSNEQF
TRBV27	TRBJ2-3	ASSFFGGGTDTQY
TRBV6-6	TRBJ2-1	ASSYDAWFRGGDDEQF
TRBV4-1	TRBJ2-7	ASSQPITTGTYEQY
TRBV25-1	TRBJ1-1	ASSRTGGMNTEAF
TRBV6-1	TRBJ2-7	ASSEERSGEGYEQY
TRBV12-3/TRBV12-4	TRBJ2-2	ASSLDLDFSGELF
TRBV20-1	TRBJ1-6	SARHSPGDIGSPLH
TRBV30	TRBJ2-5	AWSVETGQETQY
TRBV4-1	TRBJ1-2	ASSQERQGKSYGYT
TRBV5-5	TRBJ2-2	ASSLIPQGANTGELF
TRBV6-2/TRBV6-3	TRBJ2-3	ASTNSGGLSTDTQY
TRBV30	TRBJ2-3	AWSSTLISLGWDTQY
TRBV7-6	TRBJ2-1	ASSRYGTSGSPSSHNEQF
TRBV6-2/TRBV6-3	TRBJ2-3	ASSSPLEGEPDTQY
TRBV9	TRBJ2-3	ASSGTSGVTDTQY